A single sample gave rise to the 21 T cell receptor beta chains below, sequenced in a study of Ad26.COV2.S vaccination and SARS-CoV-2 variants (dated by TCRdb to the early 2020s). Library preparation employed the immunoSEQ multiplex PCR assay. The source is immuneACCESS, and TCRdb retained only in-frame sequences with V and J called. Part of the clones is not carried over; for the studies checked, unresolved V genes explain less than half of this, and the remainder is unexplained. This sample comprises roughly 700,000 clones, approximately 88% of them detected only once. The ten largest clones capture around 1.4% of the sample. The sample's treatment or condition label, decoded: 15 to 20 received Ad26.COV2.S at low or high dose, single or two shots; five or six received placebo; per-sample allocation not given. For vaccine and placebo recipients, repertoires were sequenced using samples collected on day 63 after the first injection.

The source was peripheral blood, collected in a trial of Ad26.COV2.S vaccine versus placebo. The receptors were gathered from a person between 18 and 60 years old who received the Ad26.COV2.S COVID-19 vaccine or a placebo.

V gene TRBV30 combines with J gene TRBJ2-7; perhaps TRBD1 as D (7 bases). CDR3 length: 14 amino acids. CDR1 is GTSNPN, CDR2 SVGIG, per germline (reference sequence). With 0 bases removed from V and 3 bases from J, the gap between germline ends came to 12 bases. In DNA form, the CDR3 reads TGTGCCTGGAGTGTTGGGCAGGGGGGCTACGAGCAGTACTTC. It encodes CAWSVGQGGYEQYF.

This chain links TRBV19 with TRBJ1-2; maybe TRBD1 (6 bases). Per germline, CDR1 LNHDA and CDR2 SQIVND (reference sequence). This CDR3 is 16 amino acids long. Trimming shortened V by 7 bases and J by 2 bases, and 20 bases separated the two germline ends. CDR3 protein: CASTRRGGSRNYGYTF. Written as DNA, the CDR3 is TGTGCCAGTACCCGAAGGGGGGGCTCGCGGAACTATGGCTACACCTTC. The full variable domain, completed using reference TRBV19 and TRBJ1-2, is DGGITQSPKYLFRKEGQNVTLSCEQNLNHDAMYWYRQDPGQGLRLIYYSQIVNDFQKGDIAEGYSVSREKKESFPLTVTSAQKNPTAFYLCASTRRGGSRNYGYTFGSGTRLTVV.

As regards this clone: The sample holds other DNA sequences that translate to the same CDR3. This chain connects TRBV30 to TRBJ2-5, with D possibly being TRBD1 (5 bases). Trimming shortened V by 0 bases and J by 5 bases, and 10 bases separated the two germline ends. The V gene's germline CDR1 is GTSNPN and CDR2 SVGIG (reference sequence). The CDR3 contains 13 residues. CDR3 nucleotides: TGTGCCTGGAGTGTAGGGGTTGGGGAGACCCAGTACTTC. Its protein is CAWSVGVGETQYF.

The rearrangement links TRBV5-6 to TRBJ1-4; TRBD1 aligns across 7 bases. Trimming at V came to 4 bases and at J to 9 bases, leaving 6 bases not matched to a gene. The CDR3 covers 13 residues. Looked up from germline, CDR1 is SGHDT and CDR2 is YYEEEE. The CDR3, as DNA: TGTGCCAGCAGCAGGACAGGAGGGAAAAAACTGTTTTTT. Translation gives CASSRTGGKKLFF. Full variable domain (missing parts from reference TRBV5-6 and TRBJ1-4): DAGVTQSPTHLIKTRGQQVTLRCSPKSGHDTVSWYQQALGQGPQFIFQYYEEEERQRGNFPDRFSGHQFPNYSSELNVNALLLGDSALYLCASSRTGGKKLFFGSGTQLSVL.

Worth noting for this clone: Other DNA sequences from this sample encode an identical CDR3 as well. The chain has TRBV27 and TRBJ2-2; the D is unclear. The CDR3 spans 11 residues. Germline-derived CDR1 and CDR2 are MNHEY and SMNVEV (reference sequence). Trimming stripped 0 bases from V and 8 bases from J, with 1 base between. CDR3 sequence (DNA): TGTGCCAGCAGTTTATCGGGGGAGCTGTTTTTT. Translated: CASSLSGELFF.

The chain employs TRBV29-1 and TRBJ1-3; 8 nucleotides align to TRBD1. Germline V gene data show CDR1 as SQVTM and CDR2 as ANQGSEA. J was trimmed by 3 bases and V by 0 bases; bases with no gene match: 4. This CDR3 spans 15 amino acids. The CDR3: CSVEDRGQVGNTIYF. DNA of the CDR3: TGCAGCGTTGAAGATAGGGGACAGGTTGGAAACACCATATATTTT. The variable domain in full, with the rest retrieved from reference TRBV29-1 and TRBJ1-3, is SAVISQKPSRDICQRGTSLTIQCQVDSQVTMMFWYRQQPGQSLTLIATANQGSEATYESGFVIDKFPISRPNLTFSTLTVSNMSPEDSSIYLCSVEDRGQVGNTIYFGEGSWLTVV.

This chain joins TRBV5-1 and TRBJ2-2; no firm D call. V dropped 0 bases and J dropped 7 bases, with 7 bases sitting between them. This CDR3 has 13 residues. Germline V gene data show CDR1 as SGHRS and CDR2 as YFSETQ. The CDR3 sequence: CASSLADGGELFF. CDR3 coding DNA: TGCGCCAGCAGCTTGGCGGACGGCGGGGAGCTGTTTTTT.

The chain has TRBV18 and TRBJ2-3; no clear D gene. The ends were cut back, 2 bases at V and 5 bases at J, with 8 bases in the middle. This CDR3 spans 13 amino acids. CDR1 KGHSH and CDR2 LQKENI come from the germline V gene. CDR3 loop: CASSPGPQDTQYF. CDR3 in DNA: TGTGCCAGCTCACCAGGGCCTCAAGATACGCAGTATTTT.

The table lists this clone with a few counts. The rearrangement uses TRBV27 and TRBJ2-7; possible D gene TRBD1, 6 bases. This CDR3 has 14 amino acids. Germline V gives CDR1 MNHEY, CDR2 SMNVEV (reference sequence). V lost 6 bases, J lost 5 bases, and 17 bases lay in between. This CDR3 is CASSPAPAGDEQYF. DNA of the CDR3: TGTGCCAGCAGCCCCGCCCCGGCAGGGGACGAGCAGTACTTC.

This chain's CDR3 is CATSGERYEQYF. For the CDR3, the DNA is TGTGCCACCTCAGGGGAGCGGTACGAGCAGTACTTC. The chain uses TRBV10-3 and TRBJ2-7; a weak D match, TRBD1 (6 bases). This CDR3 region has 12 residues. In germline, CDR1 is ENHRY, CDR2 SYGVKD. V gave up 10 bases and J gave up 4 bases, with 14 bases separating them.

The chain has TRBV5-6 and TRBJ2-1, with 7 positions matching TRBD2. The junction had 11 bases not matched to a gene; V was cut back by 4 bases and J by 7 bases. Germline CDR1 and CDR2: SGHDT and YYEEEE. There are 15 residues in the CDR3. CDR3 sequence: CASSHTREGGNEQFF. The CDR3, as DNA: TGTGCCAGCAGCCATACTAGGGAGGGTGGGAATGAGCAGTTCTTC.

The chain is built from TRBV6-5 and TRBJ2-7; D may be TRBD1 (6 bases). The CDR3 sequence is 13 residues long. Germline V gene sequence: CDR1 MNHEY, CDR2 SVGAGI. The V and J ends lost 5 bases and 6 bases respectively, with 14 bases between them. CDR3 region: CASSIVQGPEQYF. CDR3 nucleotides: TGTGCCAGCAGTATTGTACAGGGTCCCGAGCAGTACTTC.

V and J are TRBV9 and TRBJ2-1; D not certain. The V end lost 4 bases, the J end lost 4 bases, and 15 bases lay between the germline ends. This CDR3 is built from 15 residues. In germline, CDR1 is SGDLS, CDR2 YYNGEE. The CDR3 loop is CASSPQFGPYNEQFF. In nucleotides, the CDR3 is TGTGCCAGCAGCCCTCAGTTTGGGCCTTACAATGAGCAGTTCTTC.

V gene TRBV15 combines with J gene TRBJ2-7, with 13 bases that match TRBD2. After removal of 5 bases from V and 3 bases from J, the junction contained 4 bases not matched to a gene. This CDR3 is built from 15 residues. Germline CDR1 and CDR2: LNHNV and YYDKDF (reference sequence). CDR3 loop: CATSVRTSGSYEQYF. For the CDR3, the DNA is TGTGCCACCAGCGTCAGGACTAGCGGGAGCTACGAGCAGTACTTC.

The genes are TRBV7-3 and TRBJ2-5, with 7 bases fitting TRBD2. Germline V gene sequence: CDR1 SGHTA, CDR2 FQGTGA. The V segment lost 2 bases and the J segment 2 bases; nucleotides outside the gene matches: 2. The CDR3 runs to 14 residues. The CDR3 DNA is TGTGCCAGCAGCTTATTGGGAGGGCAAGAGACCCAGTACTTC. Protein sequence: CASSLLGGQETQYF. The variable domain in full, completed from reference TRBV7-3 and TRBJ2-5, reads GAGVSQTPSNKVTEKGKYVELRCDPISGHTALYWYRQSLGQGPEFLIYFQGTGAADDSGLPNDRFFAVRPEGSVSTLKIQRTERGDSAVYLCASSLLGGQETQYFGPGTRLLVL.

The chain has TRBV5-1 and TRBJ2-2; TRBD1 or TRBD2 may be the D gene (5 bases each). The CDR3 is 14 residues long. V was clipped by 4 bases and J by 7 bases, with 14 bases between them. In germline, CDR1 is SGHRS, CDR2 YFSETQ. Here the CDR3 DNA reads TGCGCCAGCAGCGCTCGGGACCCCGTCGGGGAGCTGTTTTTT. It yields the protein CASSARDPVGELFF.

This clone turned up a few times. DNA of the CDR3: TGTGCCAGCGGCCCCGAGGACTTCCCTCTAAAGCAGTACTTC. This encodes CASGPEDFPLKQYF. The chain uses TRBV6-2 or TRBV6-3 and TRBJ2-7, with D possibly TRBD2 on 5 matching bases. With 8 bases removed from V and 8 bases from J, the gap between germline ends came to 22 bases. This CDR3 contains 14 residues. Germline V gene sequence: CDR1 MNHEY, CDR2 SVGEGT.

This chain joins TRBV10-3 and TRBJ2-7; possible D gene TRBD1, 6 bases. Trimming took off 4 bases at V and 2 bases at J, with 12 bases between the two ends. Germline V gene data show CDR1 as ENHRY and CDR2 as SYGVKD. The CDR3 contains 14 residues. The CDR3 sequence is CAISVSGATYEQYF. The CDR3, as DNA: TGTGCCATCAGTGTCTCAGGGGCCACCTACGAGCAGTACTTC.

The gene calls are TRBV7-9 and TRBJ1-5, with 10 nucleotides matching TRBD1. CDR1 is SEHNR, CDR2 FQNEAQ, per germline (reference sequence). The ends lost 5 bases at V and 6 bases at J; junction bases unmatched: 7. The CDR3 has 15 amino acids. Here the CDR3 reads CASSLEGTGVQPQHF. CDR3 sequence (DNA): TGTGCCAGCAGCCTAGAGGGGACAGGGGTTCAGCCCCAGCATTTT.

The chain is built from TRBV10-2 and TRBJ1-2, with no clear D. The CDR3 has 12 amino acids. Germline V lookup: CDR1 WSHSY, CDR2 SAAADI. Trimming took off 8 bases at V and 1 base at J, with 8 bases between the two ends. DNA of the CDR3: TGCGCCAGCGCTCCGATTAACTATGGCTACACCTTC. Amino acid sequence: CASAPINYGYTF.

This sequence joins TRBV7-9 and TRBJ1-3; D is unresolved. The CDR3 loop spans 15 amino acids. Germline V CDR1 and CDR2: SEHNR, FQNEAQ (reference sequence). V gave up 2 bases and J gave up 0 bases, with 8 bases separating them. CDR3 residues: CASSLRGISGNTIYF. In nucleotides, the CDR3 is TGTGCCAGCAGCTTAAGAGGGATCTCTGGAAACACCATATATTTT.